These T cell receptor beta chains were read from a single sample in a study of blood T cells in healthy people across ages. MiXCR, applied by TCRdb to the 5' RACE reads, yields one record per CDR3 protein. The sample includes over a million distinct CDR3 sequences, under 45% of them seen just once. The sequencing sample was made of blood. Receptors originate from a woman aged 55-69 years in good health. CDR3s include the opening cysteine and the closing phenylalanine or tryptophan. A D gene is named only where the DNA matches it firmly. Some rows mark clone size as missing; the rest say once, few, many or name a class of expanded clone.

size | D | J | V | DNA | CDR3
NA | TRBD2 | TRBJ2-3 | TRBV20-1 | TGCAGTACTCTCGTGACTAGCGCTGCAGATACGCAGTATTTT | CSTLVTSAADTQYF
few | TRBD2 | TRBJ2-7 | TRBV2 | TGTGCCAGCAGTACTTGGGGACTAGCGGCACGTCCTACACCGTACGAGCAGTACTTC | CASSTWGLAARPTPYEQYF
few | NA | TRBJ2-3 | TRBV11-2 | TGTGCCAGCAGCTTTACCCCGCGTGGTTCCGGAGATACGCAGTATTTT | CASSFTPRGSGDTQYF
NA | TRBD1 | TRBJ2-1 | TRBV5-8 | TGTGCCAGCAGCTTCCTCCGGGACAGGGGGATGGATGAGCAGTTCTTC | CASSFLRDRGMDEQFF
few | NA | TRBJ1-1 | TRBV5-1 | TGCGCCAGCAGCTTGGAGCAGGGGAACACTGAAGCTTTCTTT | CASSLEQGNTEAFF
NA | TRBD1 | TRBJ2-7 | TRBV20-1 | TGCAGTGCTAGAGATACCAGGGGGCGAGACATCTACGAGCAGTACTTC | CSARDTRGRDIYEQYF
NA | TRBD1 | TRBJ1-2 | TRBV27 | TGTGCCAGCGGGAGGGGGCGTGGTGACTATGGCTACACCTTC | CASGRGRGDYGYTF
NA | NA | TRBJ2-7 | TRBV12-3/TRBV12-4 | TGTGCCAGCAAGTTGAGGAGCGGGCCCACCTACGAGCAGTACTTC | CASKLRSGPTYEQYF
few | TRBD2 | TRBJ2-3 | TRBV6-1 | TGTGCCAGTGGGACTAGCGGGAGGGATACGCAGTATTTT | CASGTSGRDTQYF
NA | TRBD1 | TRBJ2-5 | TRBV25-1 | TGTGCCGGCAGTGAACAGATAGGAGACAGGGGGCAATTAGAGACCCAGTACTTC | CAGSEQIGDRGQLETQYF
NA | NA | TRBJ1-6 | TRBV5-1 | TGCGCCAGCAGCTTCCAGCAGCAGAATTCACCCCTCCACTTT | CASSFQQQNSPLHF
NA | NA | TRBJ2-1 | TRBV9 | TGTGCCAGCAGCGACCTCGGGAGCGGTTCCTACAATGAGCAGTTCTTC | CASSDLGSGSYNEQFF
few | NA | TRBJ2-5 | TRBV7-9 | TGTGCCAGCAGCCCAATATTGCCAAAAGAGACCCAGTACTTC | CASSPILPKETQYF
once | TRBD2 | TRBJ2-7 | TRBV6-6 | TGTGCCAGCAGTCGAGCGGGAGGGAGAGAGCAGTACTTC | CASSRAGGREQYF